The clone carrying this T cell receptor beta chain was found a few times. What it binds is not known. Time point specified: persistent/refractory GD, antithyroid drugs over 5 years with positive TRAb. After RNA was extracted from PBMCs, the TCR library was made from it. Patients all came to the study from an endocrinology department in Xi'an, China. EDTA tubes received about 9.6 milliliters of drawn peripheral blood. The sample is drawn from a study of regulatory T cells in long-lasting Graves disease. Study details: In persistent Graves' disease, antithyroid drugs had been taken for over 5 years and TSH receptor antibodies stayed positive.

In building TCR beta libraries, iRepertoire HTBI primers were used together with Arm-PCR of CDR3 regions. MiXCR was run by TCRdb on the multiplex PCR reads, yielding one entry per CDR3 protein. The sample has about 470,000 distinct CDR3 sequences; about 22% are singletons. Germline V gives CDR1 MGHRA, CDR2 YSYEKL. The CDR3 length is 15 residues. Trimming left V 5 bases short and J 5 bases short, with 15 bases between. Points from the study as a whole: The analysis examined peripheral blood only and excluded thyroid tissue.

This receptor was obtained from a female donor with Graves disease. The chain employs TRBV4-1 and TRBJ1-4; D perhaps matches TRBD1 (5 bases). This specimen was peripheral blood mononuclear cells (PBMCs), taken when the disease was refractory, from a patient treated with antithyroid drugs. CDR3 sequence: CASSEPGRTNEKLFF. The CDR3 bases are TGCGCCAGCAGCGAACCGGGACGGACAAATGAAAAACTGTTTTTT.